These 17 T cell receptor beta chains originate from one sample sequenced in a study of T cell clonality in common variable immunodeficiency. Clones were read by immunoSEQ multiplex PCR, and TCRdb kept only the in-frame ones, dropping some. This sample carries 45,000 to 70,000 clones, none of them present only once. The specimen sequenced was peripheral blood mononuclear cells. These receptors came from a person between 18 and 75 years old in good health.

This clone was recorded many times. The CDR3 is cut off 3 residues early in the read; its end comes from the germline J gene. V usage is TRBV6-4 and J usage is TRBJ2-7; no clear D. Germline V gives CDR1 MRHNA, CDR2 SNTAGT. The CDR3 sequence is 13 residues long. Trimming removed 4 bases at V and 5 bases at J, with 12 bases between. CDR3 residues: CASSVQASNEQYF. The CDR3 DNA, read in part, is TGTGCCAGCAGTGTTCAGGCTTCCAACGAG.

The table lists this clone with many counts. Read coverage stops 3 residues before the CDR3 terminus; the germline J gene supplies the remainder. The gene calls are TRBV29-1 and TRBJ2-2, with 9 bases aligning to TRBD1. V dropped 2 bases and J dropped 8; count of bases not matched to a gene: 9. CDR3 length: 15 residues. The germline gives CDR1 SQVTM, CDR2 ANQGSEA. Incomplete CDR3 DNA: TGCAGCGTTGAAACTTCCGGGACAGGGCTAGGGGAG. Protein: CSVETSGTGLGE. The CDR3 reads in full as CSVETSGTGLGELFF.

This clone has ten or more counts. CDR3 DNA (partial): TGCAGTGCTAGAAACCAGGGGAACACCGGGGAG. Translated, it gives CSARNQGNTGE. The complete CDR3 reads CSARNQGNTGELFF. The chain joins TRBV20-1 to TRBJ2-2; weak D call: TRBD1 (5 bases). The read falls 3 residues short of the CDR3 end, and the missing part is taken from the germline J gene. The CDR3 is 14 amino acids. Germline V CDR1 and CDR2: DFQATT, SNEGSKA (reference sequence). V lost 2 bases to trimming and J lost 1 base, with 8 bases between them.

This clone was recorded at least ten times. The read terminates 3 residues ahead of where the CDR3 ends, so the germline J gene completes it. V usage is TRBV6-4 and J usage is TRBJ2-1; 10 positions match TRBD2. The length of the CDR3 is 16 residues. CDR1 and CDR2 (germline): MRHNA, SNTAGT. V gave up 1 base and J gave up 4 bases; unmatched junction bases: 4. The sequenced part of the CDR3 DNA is TGTGCCAGCAGTGACTACTGGACTAGCGGATACAATGAG. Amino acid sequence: CASSDYWTSGYNE. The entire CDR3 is CASSDYWTSGYNEQFF.

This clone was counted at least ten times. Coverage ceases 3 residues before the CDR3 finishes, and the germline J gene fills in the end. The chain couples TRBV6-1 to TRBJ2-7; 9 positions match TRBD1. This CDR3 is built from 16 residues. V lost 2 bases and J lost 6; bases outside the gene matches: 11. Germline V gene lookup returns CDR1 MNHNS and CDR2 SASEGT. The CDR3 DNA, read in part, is TGTGCCAGCAGTGAACACGGGACAGGGAGCATGGTCGAG. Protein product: CASSEHGTGSMVE. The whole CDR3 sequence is CASSEHGTGSMVEQYF.

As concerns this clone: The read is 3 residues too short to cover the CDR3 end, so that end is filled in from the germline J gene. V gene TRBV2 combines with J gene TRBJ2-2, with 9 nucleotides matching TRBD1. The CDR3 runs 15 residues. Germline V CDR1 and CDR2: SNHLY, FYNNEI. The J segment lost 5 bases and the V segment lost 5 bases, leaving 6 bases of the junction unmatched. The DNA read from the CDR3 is TGTGCCAGCAGTCCCGGGACAGGGTTTACCGGGGAG. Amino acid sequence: CASSPGTGFTGE. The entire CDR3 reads CASSPGTGFTGELFF.

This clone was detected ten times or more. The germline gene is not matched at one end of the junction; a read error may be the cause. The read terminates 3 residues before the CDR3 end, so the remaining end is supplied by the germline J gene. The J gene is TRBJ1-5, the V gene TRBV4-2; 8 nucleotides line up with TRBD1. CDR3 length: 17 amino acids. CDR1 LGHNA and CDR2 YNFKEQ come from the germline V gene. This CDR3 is CASSRAPGGEGNRPQHF. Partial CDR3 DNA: TGTGCCAGCAGCCGAGCCCCAGGGGGCGAGGGCAATCGGCCC.

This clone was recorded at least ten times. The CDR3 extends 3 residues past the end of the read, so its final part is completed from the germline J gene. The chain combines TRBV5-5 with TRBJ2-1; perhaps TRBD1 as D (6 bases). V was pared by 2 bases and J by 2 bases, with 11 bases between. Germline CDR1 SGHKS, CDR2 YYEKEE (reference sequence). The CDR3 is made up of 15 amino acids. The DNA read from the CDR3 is TGTGCCAGCAGCTTTGAGGGGGAAGCCTACAATGAG. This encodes CASSFEGEAYNE. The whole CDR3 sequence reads CASSFEGEAYNEQFF. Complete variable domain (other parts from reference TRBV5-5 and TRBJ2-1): DAGVTQSPTHLIKTRGQQVTLRCSPISGHKSVSWYQQVLGQGPQFIFQYYEKEERGRGNFPDRFSARQFPNYSSELNVNALLLGDSALYLCASSFEGEAYNEQFFGPGTRLTVL.

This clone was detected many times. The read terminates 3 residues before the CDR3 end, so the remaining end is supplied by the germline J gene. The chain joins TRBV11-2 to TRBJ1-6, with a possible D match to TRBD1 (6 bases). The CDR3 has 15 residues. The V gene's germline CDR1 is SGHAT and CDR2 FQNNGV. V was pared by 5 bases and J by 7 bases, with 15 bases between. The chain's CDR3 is CASSANRVDNSPLHF. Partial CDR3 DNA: TGTGCCAGCAGCGCGAACAGGGTGGACAATTCACCC.

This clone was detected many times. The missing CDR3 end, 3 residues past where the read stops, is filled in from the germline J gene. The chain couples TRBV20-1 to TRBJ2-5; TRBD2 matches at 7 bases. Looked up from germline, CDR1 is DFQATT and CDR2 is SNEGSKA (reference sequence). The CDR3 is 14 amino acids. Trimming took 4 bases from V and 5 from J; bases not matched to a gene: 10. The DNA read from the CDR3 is TGCAGTGCTATTAATCTAGCGGCAGTGGAGACC. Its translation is CSAINLAAVET. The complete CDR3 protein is CSAINLAAVETQYF.

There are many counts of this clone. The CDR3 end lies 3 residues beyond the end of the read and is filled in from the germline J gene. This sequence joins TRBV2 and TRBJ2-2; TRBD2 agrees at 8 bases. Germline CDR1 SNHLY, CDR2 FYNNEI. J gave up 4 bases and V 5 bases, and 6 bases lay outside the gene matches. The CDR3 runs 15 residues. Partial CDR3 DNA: TGTGCCAGCAGTATCGGGACTAGAGGCACCGGGGAG. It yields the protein CASSIGTRGTGE. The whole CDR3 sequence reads CASSIGTRGTGELFF.

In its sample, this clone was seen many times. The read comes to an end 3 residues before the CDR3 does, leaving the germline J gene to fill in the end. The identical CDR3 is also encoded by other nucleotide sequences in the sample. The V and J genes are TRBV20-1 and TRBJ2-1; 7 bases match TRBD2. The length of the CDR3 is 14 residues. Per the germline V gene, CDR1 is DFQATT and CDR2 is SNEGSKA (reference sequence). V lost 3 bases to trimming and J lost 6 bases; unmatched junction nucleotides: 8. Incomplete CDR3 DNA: TGCAGTGCTAGTGTGGCGGGAGACGGCAATGAG. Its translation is CSASVAGDGNE. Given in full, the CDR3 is CSASVAGDGNEQFF.

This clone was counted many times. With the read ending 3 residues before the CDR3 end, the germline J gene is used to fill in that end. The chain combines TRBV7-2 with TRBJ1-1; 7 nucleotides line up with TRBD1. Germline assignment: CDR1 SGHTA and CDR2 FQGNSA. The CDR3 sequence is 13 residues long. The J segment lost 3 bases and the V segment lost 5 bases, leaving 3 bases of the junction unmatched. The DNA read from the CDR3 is TGTGCCAGCAGCCTCACAGGGGACACTGAA. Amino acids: CASSLTGDTE. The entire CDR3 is CASSLTGDTEAFF.

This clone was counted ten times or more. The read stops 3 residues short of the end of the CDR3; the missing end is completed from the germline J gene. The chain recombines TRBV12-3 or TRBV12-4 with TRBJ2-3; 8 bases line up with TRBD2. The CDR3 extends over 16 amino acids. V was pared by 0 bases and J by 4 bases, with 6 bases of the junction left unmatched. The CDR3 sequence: CASSLARTSRPDTQYF. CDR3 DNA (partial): TGTGCCAGCAGTTTAGCCCGGACTAGCCGCCCAGATACG.

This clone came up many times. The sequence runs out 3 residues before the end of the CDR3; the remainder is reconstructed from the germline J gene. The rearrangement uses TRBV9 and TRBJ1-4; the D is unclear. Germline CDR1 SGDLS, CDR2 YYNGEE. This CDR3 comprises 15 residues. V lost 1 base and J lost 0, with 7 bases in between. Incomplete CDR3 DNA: TGTGCCAGCAGCGTATTCGGTACAACTAATGAAAAA. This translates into CASSVFGTTNEK. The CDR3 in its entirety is CASSVFGTTNEKLFF.

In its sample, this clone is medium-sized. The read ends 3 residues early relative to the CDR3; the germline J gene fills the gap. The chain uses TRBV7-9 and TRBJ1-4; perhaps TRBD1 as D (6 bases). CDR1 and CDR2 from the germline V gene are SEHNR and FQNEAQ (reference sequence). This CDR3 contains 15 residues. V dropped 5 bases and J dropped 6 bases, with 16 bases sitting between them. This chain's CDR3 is CASSPQRDTYEKLFF. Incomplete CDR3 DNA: TGTGCCAGCAGCCCCCAACGGGACACATATGAAAAA.

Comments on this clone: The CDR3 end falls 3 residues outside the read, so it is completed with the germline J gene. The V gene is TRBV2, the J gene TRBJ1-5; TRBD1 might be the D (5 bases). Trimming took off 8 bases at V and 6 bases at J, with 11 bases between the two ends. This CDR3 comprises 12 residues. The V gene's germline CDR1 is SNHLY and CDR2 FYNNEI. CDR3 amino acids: CASDRHGQPQHF. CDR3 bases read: TGTGCCAGCGACAGACATGGTCAGCCC.